This T cell receptor beta chain was sequenced for a study of PD-L1 blockade in urothelial cancer (dated 2017 in TCRdb). With respect to the entire study: Every patient began therapy in 2014 and was given atezolizumab 1,200 mg intravenously every 3 weeks. Pretreatment tumor samples, along with matched peripheral blood serially collected before and after atezolizumab treatment, were subjected to TCR sequencing. Blood samples yielded a median of around 150,000 T cells and tens of thousands of unique TCRs, with median clonality around 0.084. Durable clinical benefit was achieved by nine patients and was not achieved by 20 patients. In the same patients who had TCR sequencing, pretreatment tumors also underwent whole exome sequencing and RNA sequencing. Over 28 patients had pretreatment blood TCR-seq, around 25 had at least one posttreatment blood collection, and around 25 had tumor TCR-seq. An ECOG performance status of 0 or 1 was recorded for the patients, and 0 to 3 prior chemotherapy regimens had been received by the patients. Durable clinical benefit meant progression-free survival longer than 6 months, and TCR features were also tested against progression-free and overall survival. About 90% of the roughly 29 patients were identified as males with urothelial cancer of bladder origin, and a prior smoking history was reported by 18 of 29 patients. Somatic, immune and clinical correlates of response to PD-L1 blockade with atezolizumab in urothelial cancer were the focus of an exploratory multi-omic analysis. Blood samples were analyzed at 3 weeks after treatment start (second dose) and at 6 weeks after treatment start.

Measured from the cysteine to the phenylalanine, the CDR3 is 16 residues long. Only CDR3 DNA remains: 48 bases, in frame from the first base. V is cut back by 5 bases and J by 3 bases, with 8 bases in the junction unmatched. CDR1 and CDR2 are read off the germline V gene (reference sequence) as MNHNY and SVGAGI. The intended sense of this specimen's time point label: pretreatment peripheral blood. A total of under 35 patients with locally advanced or metastatic urothelial carcinoma, treated at Memorial Sloan Kettering on a trial protocol, made up the cohort. Peripheral blood mononuclear cells were collected pretreatment and during treatment, with between 1 and 8 total time points per patient. The Qiagen DNeasy Blood extraction kit was used to purify genomic DNA from total PBMCs and tumor samples. PBMCs were collected pretreatment and during treatment and were isolated and stored as previously described.

To estimate absolute template abundance from read counts, synthetic TCR analog templates were spiked into each PCR. TCRbeta CDR3 regions were amplified from genomic DNA with bias-controlled V and J gene primers using the immunoSEQ assay. Sequencing of rearranged TCRbeta segments was performed at approximately 20X coverage. Per the source publication's procedure: Clustering was used to correct sequencing errors, and CDR3s were annotated against IMGT to assign V, D and J genes. Only productive TCRbeta rearrangements were used in downstream analyses, excluding out-of-frame or stop-codon sequences. Clonality was calculated as one minus the Shannon entropy normalized by the log of the number of unique productive sequences. Fisher's exact test with Benjamini-Hochberg correction, using a cutoff of adjusted p below 0.01, was how clones that differed between time points or between blood and tumor were identified. Drawn from immuneACCESS, this table holds only the in-frame rearrangements with V and J called that TCRdb kept. Clones are partly lost; checked studies trace under half to an unresolved V gene and leave the rest unexplained. The V and J calls and clone size come from that table; D and trimming were worked out from the DNA. The sample data list 55,000 to 80,000 clones, and more than 75% of these were observed just once. The ten largest account for about 15% of the sample.

What the authors observed across the whole study: Small sample size (n ≈ 29) and many exploratory analyses mean the results are intended to be hypothesis-generating. At 3 weeks after the start of treatment, tumor-associated TCR clones in peripheral blood had expanded more in patients with durable benefit (n of about 20, p = 0.022). A pretreatment peripheral blood TCR clonality below the median was linked to improved progression-free and overall survival.

Of note for this clone: The antigen it recognizes is unknown. Per-base qualities were not stored, and no clone one base away is much larger.

Recombination connected TRBV6-6 to TRBJ2-2; 8 bases in the middle match TRBD1. The sequence came from a man between 60 and 75 years old with urothelial cancer. The starting material was PBMCs, obtained around atezolizumab (anti-PD-L1) treatment. The nucleotides read TGTGCCAGCAGTCCGCGGACAGGGACGGACACCGGGGAGCTGTTTTTT. Translated, this gives CASSPRTGTDTGELFF.